Below, 21 T cell receptor beta chains from the same sample are listed, as sequenced in a study of molecular identifiers for immune sequencing clone quantification. One entry per CDR3 protein results from TCRdb running MiXCR on the PCR reads. The table has roughly 90,000 distinct CDR3 sequences, 19% seen once. Material: naive CD8+ T cells from blood, with Jurkat cell RNA spiked in. Described subset: FACS-sorted CD8+CD4-CCR7+CD45RA+ naive T cells. These receptors originate from a human donor in good health. Some libraries in this study had Jurkat cell RNA spiked in.

This clonotype showed up many times. The J gene is TRBJ2-3, the V gene TRBV19, with 7 nucleotides matching TRBD2. The CDR3 runs to 17 residues. Trimming at V came to 7 bases and at J to 5 bases, leaving 18 bases not matched to a gene. Per the germline V gene, CDR1 is LNHDA and CDR2 is SQIVND (reference sequence). The CDR3: CASTQTVRTREVDTQYF. Here the CDR3 DNA reads TGTGCCAGTACCCAAACGGTCCGGACTAGAGAAGTAGATACGCAGTATTTT.

In its sample, this clonotype was seen many times. The V gene is TRBV5-5, the J gene TRBJ1-6; 7 bases are a match to TRBD1. The ends lost 0 bases at V and 11 bases at J; junction bases unmatched: 5. Per germline, CDR1 SGHKS and CDR2 YYEKEE (reference sequence). The CDR3 has 14 amino acids. CDR3 DNA sequence: TGTGCCAGCAGCTTGGGGACAGGCAATCCACCCCTCCACTTT. Amino acid sequence: CASSLGTGNPPLHF.

This clonotype has more than one count but fewer than ten. This clone may be a read error of a much larger clone one base away. The J gene is TRBJ1-2, the V gene TRBV4-3; 10 bases fit TRBD1. Germline V gives CDR1 LGHNA, CDR2 YSLEER. This CDR3 comprises 18 residues. The CDR3 reads CASSQDLGQGLLNYGYAF. In DNA form, the CDR3 reads TGCGCCAGCAGCCAAGATCTGGGACAGGGGTTATTAAACTATGGCTACGCCTTC.

This clonotype was picked up many times. The DNA of the CDR3 is TGTGCCAGCAGCGTAGGGTCTAACTCCTACGAGCAGTACTTC. Its protein product is CASSVGSNSYEQYF. The rearrangement uses TRBV9 and TRBJ2-7; D not certain. The CDR3 runs 14 residues. With 0 bases removed from V and 0 bases from J, the gap between germline ends came to 7 bases. Germline V gene sequence: CDR1 SGDLS, CDR2 YYNGEE.

This clonotype was observed many times. V gene TRBV14 combines with J gene TRBJ2-7; D remains ambiguous. This CDR3 is built from 11 residues. CDR1 and CDR2 from the germline V gene are SGHDN and FVKESK. Trimming stripped 3 bases from V and 8 bases from J, with 8 bases between. Here the CDR3 DNA reads TGTGCCAGCAGCCAGGCGTGGAAGCAGTACTTC. Its translation is CASSQAWKQYF.

This clonotype was counted many times. The chain couples TRBV11-2 to TRBJ1-1, with TRBD1 matching 7 bases. Germline V gene sequence: CDR1 SGHAT, CDR2 FQNNGV. Losses at the gene ends were 2 bases for V and 3 bases for J; bases not matched to a gene: 9. CDR3 length: 16 residues. CDR3 region: CASSLTTGMTDTEAFF. The DNA for the CDR3 is TGTGCCAGCAGCTTAACGACAGGGATGACGGACACTGAAGCTTTCTTT.

On this clonotype itself: A clone one base away is much larger, so this may be a read error. J is TRBJ2-7 and V is TRBV3-1; D is ambiguous. The CDR3 sequence is 13 residues long. The germline V gene encodes CDR1 LGHDT and CDR2 YNNKEL (reference sequence). CDR3 coding DNA: TGTGCCAGCAGCCAGGGCGTGCCCTACGAGCGGTACTTC. Protein: CASSQGVPYERYF.

J is TRBJ1-1 and V is TRBV9; D gene ambiguous. The CDR3 contains 15 residues. CDR1 is SGDLS, CDR2 YYNGEE, per germline. V was cut by 0 bases and J by 0 bases, with 9 bases left in between. The CDR3 DNA sequence: TGTGCCAGCAGCGTAGGGGCACCCATGAACACTGAAGCTTTCTTT. It encodes CASSVGAPMNTEAFF.

This clonotype was detected many times. The CDR3, as DNA: TGTGCCAGCAGCCAAGATGCCGGGACAGGGTTTGAGACCCAGTACTTC. This gives the protein CASSQDAGTGFETQYF. The chain combines TRBV14 with TRBJ2-5, with 9 bases aligning to TRBD1. Germline V gene sequence: CDR1 SGHDN, CDR2 FVKESK. J lost 5 bases, V lost 0 bases, and 7 bases had no gene match. The CDR3 has 16 residues.

This clonotype was counted ten times or more. The chain joins TRBV11-2 to TRBJ2-3; D gene ambiguous. Looked up from germline, CDR1 is SGHAT and CDR2 is FQNNGV. V lost 5 bases, J lost 2 bases, and 14 bases lay in between. This CDR3 contains 15 residues. The CDR3: CASSLEPGPTDTQYF. The CDR3 coding sequence is TGTGCCAGCAGCCTGGAACCCGGGCCCACAGATACGCAGTATTTT. Drawing the rest from reference TRBV11-2 and TRBJ2-3, the complete variable domain is EAGVAQSPRYKIIEKRQSVAFWCNPISGHATLYWYQQILGQGPKLLIQFQNNGVVDDSQLPKDRFSAERLKGVDSTLKIQPAKLEDSAVYLCASSLEPGPTDTQYFGPGTRLTVL.

Note on this clonotype: The junction departs from the called germline gene at one end, perhaps through a read error. The chain is built from TRBV12-3 or TRBV12-4 and TRBJ1-4, with 7 bases that match TRBD1. CDR3 length equals 15 residues. In DNA, the CDR3 is TGTGCCAGCAGCACCTGGGGACAGAATAATGAAGAACTGTTTTTT. It translates to CASSTWGQNNEELFF.

Ten or more counts support this clonotype. The chain carries TRBV4-3 and TRBJ2-4, with D perhaps matching TRBD1 (6 bases). Germline V CDR1 and CDR2: LGHNA, YSLEER. The CDR3 is 17 amino acids. The V end was cut by 0 bases, the J end by 8 bases, with 20 bases between. DNA of the CDR3: TGCGCCAGCAGCCAAGATTTCCAGGGGCTAATTCAGGACATTCAGTACTTC. It encodes CASSQDFQGLIQDIQYF.

As concerns this clonotype: A clone one base away is much larger, so this may be a read error. The rearrangement uses TRBV29-1 and TRBJ2-1; 12 bases align to TRBD2. Germline V gene data show CDR1 as SQVTM and CDR2 as ANQGSEA. This CDR3 comprises 13 residues. CDR3 amino acids: CIDGLAGLNEQFF. CDR3 bases: TGCATCGACGGACTAGCGGGACTCAATGAGCAGTTCTTC.

There are many counts of this clonotype. The chain combines TRBV6-5 with TRBJ2-1; 9 bases align to TRBD2. The germline V gene has CDR1 MNHEY and CDR2 SVGAGI. The CDR3 is made up of 16 amino acids. V lost 3 bases and J lost 4; bases outside the gene matches: 7. Written as DNA, the CDR3 is TGTGCCAGCAGTTATGGATCGGCGGGGGGGTACAATGAGCAGTTCTTC. Its protein is CASSYGSAGGYNEQFF.

About this clonotype: At one of its ends the junction is not consistent with the germline gene, which may arise from a read error. The chain uses TRBV10-3 and TRBJ2-3; TRBD2 agrees at 7 bases. Germline CDR1 reads ENHRY; CDR2 reads SYGVKD. The CDR3 has 17 residues. CDR3 DNA sequence: TGTGCCATCAGCCCCCTGGGTGGGGGGGAACCCACACATACGCAGTATTTT. Its translation is CAISPLGGGEPTHTQYF.

This clonotype was seen at least ten times. V and J are TRBV15 and TRBJ1-1; D is undetermined. Germline CDR1 LNHNV, CDR2 YYDKDF (reference sequence). Trimming cost V 1 base and J 1 base, with 16 bases left between them. This CDR3 is built from 17 residues. CDR3 bases: TGTGCCACCAGCAGAGTCGGCGGGTTAATCTCGAACACTGAAGCTTTCTTT. This encodes CATSRVGGLISNTEAFF.

This clonotype was seen ten or more times. V and J are TRBV6-1 and TRBJ1-1; possibly TRBD1 for D (5 bases). V gave up 6 bases and J gave up 0 bases, with 14 bases separating them. The CDR3 length is 15 residues. Germline CDR1 is MNHNS and CDR2 is SASEGT. The CDR3 loop reads CASRKKGVMNTEAFF. CDR3 DNA sequence: TGTGCCAGCAGAAAAAAAGGGGTTATGAACACTGAAGCTTTCTTT.

This clonotype was counted many times. This rearrangement joins TRBV11-1 to TRBJ1-1; a weak D match, TRBD1 (6 bases). V was cut by 1 base and J by 0 bases, with 9 bases left in between. The germline gives CDR1 SGHAT, CDR2 FQDESV (reference sequence). CDR3 length: 15 amino acids. CDR3 in DNA: TGTGCCAGCAGCTTAGGGACAGAAATGAACACTGAAGCTTTCTTT. It yields the protein CASSLGTEMNTEAFF.

The chain has TRBV3-1 and TRBJ2-1; D is uncertain. The CDR3 contains 14 residues. Germline assignment: CDR1 LGHDT and CDR2 YNNKEL (reference sequence). Trimming took 0 bases from V and 15 from J, leaving 18 bases between them. The CDR3 is CASSQEKLSRKLFF. CDR3 nucleotide sequence: TGTGCCAGCAGCCAAGAAAAACTTAGCAGGAAACTGTTCTTC.

The table lists this clonotype with many counts. V gene TRBV4-2 combines with J gene TRBJ2-3, with no clear D. CDR1 and CDR2 (germline): LGHNA, YNFKEQ. Trimming cost V 4 bases and J 14 bases, with 16 bases left between them. The CDR3 sequence is 12 residues long. The CDR3 DNA reads TGTGCCAGCAGCCCCCCATTAGGCCCGGGGTATTTT. It codes for CASSPPLGPGYF.

This clonotype was observed a single time. This chain connects TRBV7-2 to TRBJ1-1, with TRBD1 as a possible D gene (5 bases). The germline V and J ends were trimmed by 3 bases and 2 bases, with 25 bases remaining between them. The V gene's germline CDR1 is SGHTA and CDR2 FQGNSA. CDR3 length: 19 residues. The CDR3 bases are TGTGCCAGCAGCTTTCCGGGGGAGACGGGTCCGGACTTAAACACTGAAGCTTTCTTT. Encoded protein: CASSFPGETGPDLNTEAFF.